The clone carrying this TCR beta chain was counted between two and nine times. Its antigen remains unidentified. TCRdb itself ran the reads through MiXCR, one entry per CDR3 protein. The sample records around 530,000 distinct CDR3 sequences, approximately 17% being singletons. The data are from a study of T cell repertoires in cytomegalovirus infection. Study-wide background: A matching HLA type, together with CMV infection, was signaled by public TCR beta signatures. Whole-study findings and limits: Adding up the frequency of public TCR beta families identified people who carried CMV plus the relevant HLA. Clonotype analysis showed dominance of the ex vivo response by HLA-C-restricted CMV-specific TCR beta clonotypes.

V shed 3 bases and J shed 2 bases, with 17 bases lying between them. Germline lookup yields CDR1 LNHDA and CDR2 SQIVND (reference sequence). This CDR3 has 16 residues. The TCR comes from a human donor in good health (CMV status not recorded). Some clones in this sample may be carry-over from other donors' samples. Sample: CD8+ T cells from PBMCs. J is TRBJ2-7 and V is TRBV19; D not resolved. CDR3 amino acids: CASSMVTLGPPYEQYF. CDR3 in DNA: TGTGCCAGTAGTATGGTGACTTTGGGTCCCCCCTACGAGCAGTACTTC. Looking up the rest from reference TRBV19 and TRBJ2-7 gives the full variable domain: DGGITQSPKYLFRKEGQNVTLSCEQNLNHDAMYWYRQDPGQGLRLIYYSQIVNDFQKGDIAEGYSVSREKKESFPLTVTSAQKNPTAFYLCASSMVTLGPPYEQYFGPGTRLTVT.